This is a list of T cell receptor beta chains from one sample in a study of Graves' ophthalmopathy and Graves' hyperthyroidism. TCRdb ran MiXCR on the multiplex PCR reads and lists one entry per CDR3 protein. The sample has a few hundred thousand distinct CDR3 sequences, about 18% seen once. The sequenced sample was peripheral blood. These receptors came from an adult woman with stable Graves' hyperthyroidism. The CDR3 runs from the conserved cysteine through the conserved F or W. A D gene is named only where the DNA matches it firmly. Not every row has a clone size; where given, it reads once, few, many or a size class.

CASSYSSSGEETQYF	TGTGCCAGCAGTTACAGTTCTAGCGGAGAAGAGACCCAGTACTTC	TRBV6-2/TRBV6-3	TRBJ2-5	many	TRBD2
CSQMIGQEAFF	TGCAGTCAGATGATAGGACAGGAAGCTTTCTTT	TRBV20-1	TRBJ1-1	once	-
CASSLVASGRANSYEQYF	TGTGCCAGCAGTTTAGTGGCTAGCGGGAGGGCCAACTCCTACGAGCAGTACTTC	TRBV12-3/TRBV12-4	TRBJ2-7	once	TRBD2
CSVGWEELGGYEQYF	TGCAGCGTTGGCTGGGAGGAACTCGGGGGGTACGAGCAGTACTTC	TRBV29-1	TRBJ2-7	many	TRBD2
CASSFNRVENTEAFF	TGTGCCAGCTCTTTCAACAGGGTGGAGAACACTGAAGCTTTCTTT	TRBV18	TRBJ1-1	once	-
CSATRSAGVSYEQYF	TGCAGTGCTACTCGTTCGGCGGGAGTCTCCTACGAGCAGTACTTC	TRBV20-1	TRBJ2-7	many	TRBD2
CASSELNTRGLNTEAFF	TGTGCCAGCAGTGAATTAAATACCAGGGGCCTGAACACTGAAGCTTTCTTT	TRBV6-1	TRBJ1-1	many	-
CASSPGLAPYSNQPQHF	TGTGCCAGCAGCCCGGGACTTGCCCCATATAGCAATCAGCCCCAGCATTTT	TRBV12-3/TRBV12-4	TRBJ1-5	many	-
CATSDKSGRNGYTF	TGTGCCACCAGTGATAAGTCAGGGAGAAATGGCTACACCTTC	TRBV24-1	TRBJ1-2	many	-
CASSFGGYEQYF	TGTGCCAGCAGTTTTGGGGGCTACGAGCAGTACTTC	TRBV12-3/TRBV12-4	TRBJ2-7	medium-sized	-
CASSASTGFWSANTGELFF	TGCGCCAGCAGCGCCTCGACAGGGTTTTGGTCCGCGAACACCGGGGAGCTGTTTTTT	TRBV5-1	TRBJ2-2	few	TRBD1
CASSLYGGRVVGELFF	TGTGCCAGCAGCTTATATGGCGGGAGGGTTGTCGGGGAGCTGTTTTTT	TRBV7-8	TRBJ2-2	many	TRBD2
CASSKTGDEQYF	TGTGCCAGCAGTAAGACAGGGGACGAGCAGTACTTC	TRBV27	TRBJ2-7	-	TRBD1
CASSDPRQVTETQYF	TGTGCCAGCAGTGACCCCCGGCAGGTGACAGAGACCCAGTACTTC	TRBV25-1	TRBJ2-5	-	-